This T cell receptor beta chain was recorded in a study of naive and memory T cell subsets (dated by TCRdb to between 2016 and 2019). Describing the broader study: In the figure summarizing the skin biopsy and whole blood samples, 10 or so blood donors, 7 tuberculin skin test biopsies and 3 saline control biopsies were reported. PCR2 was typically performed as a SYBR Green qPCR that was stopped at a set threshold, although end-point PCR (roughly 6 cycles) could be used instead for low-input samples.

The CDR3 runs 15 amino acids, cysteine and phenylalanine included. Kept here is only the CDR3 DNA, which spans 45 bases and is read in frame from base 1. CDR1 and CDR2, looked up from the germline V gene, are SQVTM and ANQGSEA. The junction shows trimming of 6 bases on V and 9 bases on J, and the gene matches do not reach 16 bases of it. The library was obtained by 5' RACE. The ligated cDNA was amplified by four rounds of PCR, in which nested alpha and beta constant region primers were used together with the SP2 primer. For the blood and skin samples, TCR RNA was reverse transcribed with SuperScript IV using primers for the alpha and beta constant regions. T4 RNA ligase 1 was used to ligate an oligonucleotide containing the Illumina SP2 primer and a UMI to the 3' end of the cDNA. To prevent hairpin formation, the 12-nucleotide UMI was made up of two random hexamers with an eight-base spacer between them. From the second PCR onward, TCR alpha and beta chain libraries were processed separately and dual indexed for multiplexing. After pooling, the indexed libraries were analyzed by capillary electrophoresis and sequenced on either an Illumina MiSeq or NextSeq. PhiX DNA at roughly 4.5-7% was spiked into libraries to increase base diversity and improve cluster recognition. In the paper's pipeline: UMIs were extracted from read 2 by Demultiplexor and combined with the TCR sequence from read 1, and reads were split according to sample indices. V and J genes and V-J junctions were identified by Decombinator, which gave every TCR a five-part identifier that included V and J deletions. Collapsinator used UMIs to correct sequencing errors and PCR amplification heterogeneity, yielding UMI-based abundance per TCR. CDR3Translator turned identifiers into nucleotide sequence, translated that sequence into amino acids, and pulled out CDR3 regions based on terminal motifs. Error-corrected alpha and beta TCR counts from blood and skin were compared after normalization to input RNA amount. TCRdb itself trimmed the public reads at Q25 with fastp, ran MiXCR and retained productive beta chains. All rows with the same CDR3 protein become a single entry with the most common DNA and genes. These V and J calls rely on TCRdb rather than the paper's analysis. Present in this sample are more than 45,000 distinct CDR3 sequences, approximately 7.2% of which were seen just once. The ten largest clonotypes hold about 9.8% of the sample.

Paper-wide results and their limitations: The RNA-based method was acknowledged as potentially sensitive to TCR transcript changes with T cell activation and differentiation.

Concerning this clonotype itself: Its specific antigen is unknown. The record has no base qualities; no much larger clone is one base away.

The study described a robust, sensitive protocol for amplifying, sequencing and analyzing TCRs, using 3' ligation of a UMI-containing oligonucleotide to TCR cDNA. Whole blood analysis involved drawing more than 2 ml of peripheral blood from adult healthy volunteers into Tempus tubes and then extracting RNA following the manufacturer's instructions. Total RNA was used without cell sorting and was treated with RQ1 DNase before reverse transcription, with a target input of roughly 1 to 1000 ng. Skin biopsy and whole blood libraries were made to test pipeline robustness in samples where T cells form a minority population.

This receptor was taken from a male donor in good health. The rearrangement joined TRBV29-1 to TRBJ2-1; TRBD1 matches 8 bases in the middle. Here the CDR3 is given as CSVVGDRQGFGEQFF. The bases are TGCAGCGTCGTAGGGGACCGACAGGGGTTCGGTGAGCAGTTCTTC.